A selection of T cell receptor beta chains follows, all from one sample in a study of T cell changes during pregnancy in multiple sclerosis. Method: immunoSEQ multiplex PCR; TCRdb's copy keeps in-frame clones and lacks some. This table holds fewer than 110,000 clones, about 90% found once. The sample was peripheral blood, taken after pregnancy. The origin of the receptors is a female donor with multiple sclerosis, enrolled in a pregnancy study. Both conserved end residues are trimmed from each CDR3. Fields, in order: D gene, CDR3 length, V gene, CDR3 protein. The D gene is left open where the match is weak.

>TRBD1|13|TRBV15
ATSSHRGSNYGYT
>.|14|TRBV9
ASSVVHGARRNEQF
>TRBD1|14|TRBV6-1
ASSGWGTVNSYEQY
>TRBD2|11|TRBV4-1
ASSQDRGDEQF
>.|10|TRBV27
ASSTQGYGYT
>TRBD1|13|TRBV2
ASSFSRTGDYEQY
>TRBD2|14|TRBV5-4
ASSFRPSGSQNIQY
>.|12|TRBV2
ASTRREANQPQH
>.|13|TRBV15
ATSKMTRLNTEAF
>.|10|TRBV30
AWSDGENTQY
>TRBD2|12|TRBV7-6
ASSLGGRSETQY
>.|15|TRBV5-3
ARSLRGGETRSTEAF
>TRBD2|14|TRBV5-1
ASSLMVAGAYNEQF
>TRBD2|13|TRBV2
ASSEERGGTDTQY
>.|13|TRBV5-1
ASSLWGPGDNEQF
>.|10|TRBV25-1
ASARRNTEAF
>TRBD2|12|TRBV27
ASSGGGSYYEQY
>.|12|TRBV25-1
ASSEEGIYNEQF
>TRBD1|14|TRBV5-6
ASQSHGTGLMETQY
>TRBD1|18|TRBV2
ASSKAAGGIGSNSGNTIY
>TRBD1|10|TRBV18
ASSSQGASYT
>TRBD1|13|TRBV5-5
ASRKGQGDYNEQF
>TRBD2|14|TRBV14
ASSQVRASGRNEQF
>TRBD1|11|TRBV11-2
ASSRDRAYGYT
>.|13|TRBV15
ATSQTGYSGNTIY
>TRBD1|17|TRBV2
ASSGGTGDRREAKNIQY
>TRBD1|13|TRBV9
ASSVDRGRNEKLF
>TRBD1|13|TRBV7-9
ASSTARQGADTQY
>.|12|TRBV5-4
ASKSGASSYEQY
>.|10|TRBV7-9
ASSLAVGEQY
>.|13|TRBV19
ASSPSNRVWTEAF
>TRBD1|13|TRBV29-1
SVERDRGRGETQY
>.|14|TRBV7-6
ASSRRMGQGRHEQY
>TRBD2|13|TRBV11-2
ASSLGGRDPYEQY
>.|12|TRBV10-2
ASRDWEDSYEQY
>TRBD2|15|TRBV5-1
ASSPFAGDDNPDTQY
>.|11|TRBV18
ASSPGLRTEAF
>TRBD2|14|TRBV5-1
ASSAGGGGSYNEQF
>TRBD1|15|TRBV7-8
ASSFSLNRGFGQPQH
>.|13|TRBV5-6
ASSLRAGLGGEQY
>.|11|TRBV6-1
ASRTTEHTEAF
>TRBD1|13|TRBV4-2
ASSQTGDSAYGYT
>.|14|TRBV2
ASSEGSSYATYEQY
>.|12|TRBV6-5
ASSPPPGLAEAF
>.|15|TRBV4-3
ASSQDPQTLSSYEQY
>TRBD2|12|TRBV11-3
ASSDGGGYNEQF